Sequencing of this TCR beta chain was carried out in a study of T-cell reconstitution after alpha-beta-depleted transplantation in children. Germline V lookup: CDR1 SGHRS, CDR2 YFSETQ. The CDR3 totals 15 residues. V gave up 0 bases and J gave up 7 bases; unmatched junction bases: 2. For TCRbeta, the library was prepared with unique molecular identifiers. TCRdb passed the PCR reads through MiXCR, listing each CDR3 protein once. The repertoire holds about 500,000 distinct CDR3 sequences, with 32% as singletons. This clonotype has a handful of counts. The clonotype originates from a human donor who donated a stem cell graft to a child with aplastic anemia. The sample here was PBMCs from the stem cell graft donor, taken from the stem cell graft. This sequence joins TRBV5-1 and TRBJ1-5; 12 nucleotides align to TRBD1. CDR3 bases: TGCGCCAGCAGCTTGGGTGGGACAGGGGGCCAGCCCCAGCATTTT. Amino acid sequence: CASSLGGTGGQPQHF.